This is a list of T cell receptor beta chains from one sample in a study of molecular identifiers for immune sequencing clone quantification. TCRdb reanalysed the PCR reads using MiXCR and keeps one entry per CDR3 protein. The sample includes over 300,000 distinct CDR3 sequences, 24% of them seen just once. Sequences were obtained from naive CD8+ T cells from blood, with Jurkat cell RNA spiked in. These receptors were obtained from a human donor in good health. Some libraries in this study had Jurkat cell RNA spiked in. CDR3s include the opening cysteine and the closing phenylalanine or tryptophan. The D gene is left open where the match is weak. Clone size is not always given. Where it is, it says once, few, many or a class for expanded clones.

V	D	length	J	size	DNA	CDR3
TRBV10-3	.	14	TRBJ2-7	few	TGTGCCATCAGCGGGGGTGGACAACCCTACGAGCAGTACTTC	CAISGGGQPYEQYF
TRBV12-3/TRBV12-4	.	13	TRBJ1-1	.	TGTGCCAGCACTAATACAGGTGACACTGAAGCTTTCTTT	CASTNTGDTEAFF
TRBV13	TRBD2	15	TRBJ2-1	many	TGTGCCAGCAGCTTACGCGGGGGGGCTTACAATGAGCAGTTCTTC	CASSLRGGAYNEQFF
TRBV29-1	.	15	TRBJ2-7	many	TGCAGCGTTGAAAGTTCTGGAGAAGGGGGTTACGAGCAGTACTTC	CSVESSGEGGYEQYF
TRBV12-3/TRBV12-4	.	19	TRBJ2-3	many	TGTGCCAGCAGTTCCGTTAAACAGGCCCTCCGAGAAAACACAGATACGCAGTATTTT	CASSSVKQALRENTDTQYF
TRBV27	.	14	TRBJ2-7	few	TGTGCCAGCAGCCGCGCCGCGGGCGCGTACGAGCAGTACTTC	CASSRAAGAYEQYF
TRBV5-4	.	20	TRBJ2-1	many	TGTGCCAGCAGCTTGGCGAGACAGGGAGGCGCCCAAGTCCGGGACGGTGAGCAGTTCTTC	CASSLARQGGAQVRDGEQFF
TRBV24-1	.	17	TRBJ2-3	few	TGTGCCACCAGTGATGGGCACAGGGTAACCAGCACAGATACGCAGTATTTT	CATSDGHRVTSTDTQYF
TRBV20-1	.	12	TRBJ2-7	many	TGCAGTGCTAGTGAACAGGGATACGAGCAGTACTTC	CSASEQGYEQYF
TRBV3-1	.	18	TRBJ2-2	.	TGTGCCAGCAGCCAAGCCTCCGGGACCCCTTTTAACACCGGGGAGCTGTTTTTT	CASSQASGTPFNTGELFF
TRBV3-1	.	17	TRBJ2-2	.	TGTGCCAGCAGCCCCATCACAGGGAGGACGAACACCGGGGAGCTGTTTTTT	CASSPITGRTNTGELFF
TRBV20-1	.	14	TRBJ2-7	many	TGCAGTGCTAGTTTATTCGGGTTTTCCTACGAGCAGTACTTC	CSASLFGFSYEQYF
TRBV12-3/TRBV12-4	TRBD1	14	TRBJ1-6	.	TGTGCCAGCAGTCACCGGGACAGGGTATCACCCCTCCACTTT	CASSHRDRVSPLHF
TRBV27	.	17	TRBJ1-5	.	TGTGCCAGCAGTTTATCCAGTTGGGGGAATAGCAATCAGCCCCAGCATTTT	CASSLSSWGNSNQPQHF
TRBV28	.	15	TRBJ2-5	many	TGTGCCAGCAGTTTAAGCGACGGATCTAGAGAGACCCAGTACTTC	CASSLSDGSRETQYF
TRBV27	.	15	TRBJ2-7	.	TGTACCAGCAGTTTTGCGAATAACCAGATCTACGAGCAGTACTTC	CTSSFANNQIYEQYF
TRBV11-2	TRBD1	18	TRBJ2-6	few	TGTGCCAGCAGCTTAACCGGGACAGGGGGTTCTGGGGCCAACGTCCTGACTTTC	CASSLTGTGGSGANVLTF
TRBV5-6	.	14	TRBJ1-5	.	TGTGCCAGCAGCTTTATAGGGGCCGGTCAGCCCCAGCATTTT	CASSFIGAGQPQHF
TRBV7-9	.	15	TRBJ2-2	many	TGTGCCAGCAGCTCCGGACAGAGACAAACCGGGGAGCTGTTTTTT	CASSSGQRQTGELFF
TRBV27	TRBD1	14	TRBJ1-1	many	TGTGCCAGCAGGATACAGGGGCAGGGGACTGAAGCTTTCTTT	CASRIQGQGTEAFF
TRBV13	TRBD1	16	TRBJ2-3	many	TGTGCCAGCAGCTCGTTCCATGACAGGGGCACAGATACGCAGTATTTT	CASSSFHDRGTDTQYF
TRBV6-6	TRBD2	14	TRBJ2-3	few	TGTGCCAGCTCCGATAGCGGGAGTTCGGATACGCAGTATTTT	CASSDSGSSDTQYF
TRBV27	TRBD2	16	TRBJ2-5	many	TGTGCCAGCAGTTTACTAGCGGGGGCCCCTGAAGAGACCCAGTACTTC	CASSLLAGAPEETQYF